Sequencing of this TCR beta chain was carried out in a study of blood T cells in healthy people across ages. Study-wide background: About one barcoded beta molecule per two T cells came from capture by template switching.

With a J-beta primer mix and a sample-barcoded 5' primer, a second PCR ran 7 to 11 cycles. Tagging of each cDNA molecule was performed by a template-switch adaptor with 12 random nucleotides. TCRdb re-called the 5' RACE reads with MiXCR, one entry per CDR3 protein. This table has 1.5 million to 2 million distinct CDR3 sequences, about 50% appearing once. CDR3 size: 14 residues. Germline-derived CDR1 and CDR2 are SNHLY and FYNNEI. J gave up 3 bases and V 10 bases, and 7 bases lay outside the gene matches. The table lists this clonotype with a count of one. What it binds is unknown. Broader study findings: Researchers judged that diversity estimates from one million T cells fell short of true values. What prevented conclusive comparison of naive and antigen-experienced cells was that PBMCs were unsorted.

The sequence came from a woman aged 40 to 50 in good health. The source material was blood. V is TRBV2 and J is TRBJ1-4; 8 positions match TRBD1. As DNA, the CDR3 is TGTGCCACCACAGGGGGACGGGCTAATGAAAAACTGTTTTTT. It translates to CATTGGRANEKLFF.